The clone carrying this T cell receptor beta chain was recorded at least ten times. Antigen: not known. Assay used: immunoSEQ multiplex PCR; TCRdb lists only in-frame clones, some missing. This sample has 30,000 or so clones, each found more than once. This entry is derived from a study of T cells after posttransplantation cyclophosphamide. Study outcomes and limitations: Skin or GI-infiltrating T cells shared few TRB sequences with blood. Later post-transplant blood repertoires were often dominated by donor CD8+ memory clones.

Germline V CDR1 and CDR2: MDHEN, SYDVKM. This CDR3 spans 15 amino acids. V lost 7 bases to trimming and J lost 2 bases, with 14 bases between them. Input material: PBMCs. V and J are TRBV28 and TRBJ2-2; perhaps TRBD2 as D (7 bases). The TCR was taken from an older woman in good health, CMV-negative, and a related stem cell transplant donor. The chain's CDR3 is CASTNGGANTGELFF. DNA of the CDR3: TGTGCCAGCACCAATGGGGGGGCTAACACCGGGGAGCTGTTTTTT.